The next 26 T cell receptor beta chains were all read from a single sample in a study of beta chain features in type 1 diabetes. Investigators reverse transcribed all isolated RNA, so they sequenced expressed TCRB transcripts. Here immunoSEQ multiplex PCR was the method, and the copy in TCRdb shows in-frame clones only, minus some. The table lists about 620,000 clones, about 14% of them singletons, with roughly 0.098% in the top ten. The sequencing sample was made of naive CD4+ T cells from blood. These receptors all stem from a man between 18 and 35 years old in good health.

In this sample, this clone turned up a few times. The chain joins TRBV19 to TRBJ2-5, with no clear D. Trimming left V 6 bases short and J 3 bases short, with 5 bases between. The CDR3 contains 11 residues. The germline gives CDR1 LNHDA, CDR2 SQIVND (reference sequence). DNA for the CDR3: TGTGCCAGTAGCCTCGAAGAGACCCAGTACTTC. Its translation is CASSLEETQYF. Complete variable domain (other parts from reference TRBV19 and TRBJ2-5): DGGITQSPKYLFRKEGQNVTLSCEQNLNHDAMYWYRQDPGQGLRLIYYSQIVNDFQKGDIAEGYSVSREKKESFPLTVTSAQKNPTAFYLCASSLEETQYFGPGTRLLVL.

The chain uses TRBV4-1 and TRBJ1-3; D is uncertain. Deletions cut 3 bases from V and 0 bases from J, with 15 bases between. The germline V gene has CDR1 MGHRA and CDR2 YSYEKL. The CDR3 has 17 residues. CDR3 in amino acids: CASSHPPTGTSGNTIYF. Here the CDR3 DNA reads TGCGCCAGCAGCCACCCCCCGACGGGCACCTCTGGAAACACCATATATTTT.

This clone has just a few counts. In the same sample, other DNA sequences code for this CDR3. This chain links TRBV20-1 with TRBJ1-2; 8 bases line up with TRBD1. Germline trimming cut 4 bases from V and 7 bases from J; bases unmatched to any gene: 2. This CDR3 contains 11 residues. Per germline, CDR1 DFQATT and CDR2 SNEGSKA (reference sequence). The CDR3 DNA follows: TGCAGTGCTACGACAGGGGCTGGCTACACCTTC. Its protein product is CSATTGAGYTF.

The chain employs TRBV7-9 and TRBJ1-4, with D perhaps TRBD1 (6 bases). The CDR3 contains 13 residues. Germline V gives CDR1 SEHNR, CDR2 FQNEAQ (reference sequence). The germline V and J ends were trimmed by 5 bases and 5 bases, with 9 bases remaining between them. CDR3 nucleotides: TGTGCCAGCAGCCCACAGGGAAATGAAAAACTGTTTTTT. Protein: CASSPQGNEKLFF. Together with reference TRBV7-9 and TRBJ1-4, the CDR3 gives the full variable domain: DTGVSQNPRHKITKRGQNVTFRCDPISEHNRLYWYRQTLGQGPEFLTYFQNEAQLEKSRLLSDRFSAERPKGSFSTLEIQRTEQGDSAMYLCASSPQGNEKLFFGSGTQLSVL.

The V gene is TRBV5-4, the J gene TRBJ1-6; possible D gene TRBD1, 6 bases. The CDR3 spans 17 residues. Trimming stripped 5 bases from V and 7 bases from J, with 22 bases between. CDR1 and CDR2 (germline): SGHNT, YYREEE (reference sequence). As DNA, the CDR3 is TGTGCCAGCAGGCTTGGGGGGGCCGTTCGGGGGAATTCACCCCTCCACTTT. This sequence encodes CASRLGGAVRGNSPLHF. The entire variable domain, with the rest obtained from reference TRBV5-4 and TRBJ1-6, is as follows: ETGVTQSPTHLIKTRGQQVTLRCSSQSGHNTVSWYQQALGQGPQFIFQYYREEENGRGNFPPRFSGLQFPNYSSELNVNALELDDSALYLCASRLGGAVRGNSPLHFGNGTRLTVT.

The DNA for the CDR3 is TGTGCCAGTACTTCAGCGGGAGGGCCCTACAATGAGCAGTTCTTC. The encoded protein is CASTSAGGPYNEQFF. This chain uses TRBV28 with TRBJ2-1; 10 positions match TRBD2. Per germline, CDR1 MDHEN and CDR2 SYDVKM. The CDR3 is 15 residues long. The V segment lost 9 bases and the J segment 2 bases; nucleotides outside the gene matches: 7. Complete variable domain (other parts from reference TRBV28 and TRBJ2-1): DVKVTQSSRYLVKRTGEKVFLECVQDMDHENMFWYRQDPGLGLRLIYFSYDVKMKEKGDIPEGYSVSREKKERFSLILESASTNQTSMYLCASTSAGGPYNEQFFGPGTRLTVL.

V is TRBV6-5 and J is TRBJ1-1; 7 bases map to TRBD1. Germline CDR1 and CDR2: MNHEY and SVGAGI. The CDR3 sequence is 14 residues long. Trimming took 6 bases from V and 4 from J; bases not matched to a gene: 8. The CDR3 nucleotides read TGTGCCAGCAGAGGTGGGACAGCTATCACTGAAGCTTTCTTT. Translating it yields CASRGGTAITEAFF.

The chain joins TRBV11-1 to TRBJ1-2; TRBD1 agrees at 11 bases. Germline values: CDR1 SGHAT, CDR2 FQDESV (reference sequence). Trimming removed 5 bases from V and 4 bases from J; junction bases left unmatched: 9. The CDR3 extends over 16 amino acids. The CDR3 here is CASSPSGQGASYGYTF. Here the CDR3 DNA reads TGTGCCAGCAGCCCCTCAGGACAGGGGGCTTCCTATGGCTACACCTTC.

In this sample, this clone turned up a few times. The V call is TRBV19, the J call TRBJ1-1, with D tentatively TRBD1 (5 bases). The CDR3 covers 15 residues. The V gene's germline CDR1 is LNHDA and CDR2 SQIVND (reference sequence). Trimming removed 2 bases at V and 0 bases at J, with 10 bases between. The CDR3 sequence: CASSIRGTMNTEAFF. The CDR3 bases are TGTGCCAGTAGTATACGGGGGACCATGAACACTGAAGCTTTCTTT.

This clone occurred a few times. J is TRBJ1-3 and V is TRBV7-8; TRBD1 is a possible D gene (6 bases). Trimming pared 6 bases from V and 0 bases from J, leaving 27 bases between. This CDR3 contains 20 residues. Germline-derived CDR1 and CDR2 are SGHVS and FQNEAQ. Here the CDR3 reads CASRSSVLTGTSPSGNTIYF. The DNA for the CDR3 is TGTGCCAGCAGATCATCCGTCCTGACAGGCACATCACCCTCTGGAAACACCATATATTTT.

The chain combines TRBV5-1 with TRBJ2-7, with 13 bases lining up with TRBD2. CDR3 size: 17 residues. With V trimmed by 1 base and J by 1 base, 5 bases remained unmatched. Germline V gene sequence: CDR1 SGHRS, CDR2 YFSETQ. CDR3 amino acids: CASSLRTSGRGSYEQYF. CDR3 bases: TGCGCCAGCAGCTTGCGGACTAGCGGGAGAGGGTCCTACGAGCAGTACTTC.

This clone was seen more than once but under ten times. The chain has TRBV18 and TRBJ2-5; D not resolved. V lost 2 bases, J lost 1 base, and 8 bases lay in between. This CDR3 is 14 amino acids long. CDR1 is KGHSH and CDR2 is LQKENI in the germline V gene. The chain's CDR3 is CASSPSRAQETQYF. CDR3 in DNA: TGTGCCAGCTCACCAAGCCGGGCCCAAGAGACCCAGTACTTC.

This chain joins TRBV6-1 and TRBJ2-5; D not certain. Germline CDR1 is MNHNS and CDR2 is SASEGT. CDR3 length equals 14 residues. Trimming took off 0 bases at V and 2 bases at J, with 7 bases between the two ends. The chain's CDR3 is CASSEAGWQETQYF. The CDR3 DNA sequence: TGTGCCAGCAGTGAAGCAGGGTGGCAAGAGACCCAGTACTTC.

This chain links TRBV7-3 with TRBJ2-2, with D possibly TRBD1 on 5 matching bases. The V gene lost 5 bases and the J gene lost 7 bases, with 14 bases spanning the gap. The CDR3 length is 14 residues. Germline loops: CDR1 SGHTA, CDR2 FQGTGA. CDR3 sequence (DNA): TGTGCCAGCAGCCCTCACCCTCAGGGCGGGGAGCTGTTTTTT. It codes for CASSPHPQGGELFF.

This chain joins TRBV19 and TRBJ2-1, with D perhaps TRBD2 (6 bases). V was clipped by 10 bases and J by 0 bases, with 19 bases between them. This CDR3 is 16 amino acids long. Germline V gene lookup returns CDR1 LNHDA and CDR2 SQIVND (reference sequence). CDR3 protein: CATALGTFSSYNEQFF. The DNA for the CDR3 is TGTGCCACCGCCTTAGGGACTTTCAGCTCCTACAATGAGCAGTTCTTC.

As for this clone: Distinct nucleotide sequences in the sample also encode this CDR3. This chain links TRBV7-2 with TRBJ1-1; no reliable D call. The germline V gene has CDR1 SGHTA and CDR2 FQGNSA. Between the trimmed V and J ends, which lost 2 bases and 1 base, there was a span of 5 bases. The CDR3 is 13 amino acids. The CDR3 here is CASSLSQNTEAFF. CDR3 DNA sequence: TGTGCCAGCAGCTTAAGCCAGAACACTGAAGCTTTCTTT.

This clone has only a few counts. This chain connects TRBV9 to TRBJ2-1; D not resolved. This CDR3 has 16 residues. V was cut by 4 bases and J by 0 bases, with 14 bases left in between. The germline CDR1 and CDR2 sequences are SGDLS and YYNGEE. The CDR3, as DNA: TGTGCCAGCAGCCTAACTTTTAGCCACTCCTACAATGAGCAGTTCTTC. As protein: CASSLTFSHSYNEQFF.

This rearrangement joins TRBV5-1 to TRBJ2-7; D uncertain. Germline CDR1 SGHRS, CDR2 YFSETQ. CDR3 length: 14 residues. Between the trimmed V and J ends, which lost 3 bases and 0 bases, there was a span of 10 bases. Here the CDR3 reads CASSSSPSSYEQYF. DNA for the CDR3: TGCGCCAGCAGCTCATCCCCGAGCTCCTACGAGCAGTACTTC.

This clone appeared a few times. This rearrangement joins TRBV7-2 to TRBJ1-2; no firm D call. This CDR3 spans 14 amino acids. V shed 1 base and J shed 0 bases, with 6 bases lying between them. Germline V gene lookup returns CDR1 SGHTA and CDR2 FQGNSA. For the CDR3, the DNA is TGTGCCAGCAGCTTAGGGCAGGCTAACTATGGCTACACCTTC. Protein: CASSLGQANYGYTF.

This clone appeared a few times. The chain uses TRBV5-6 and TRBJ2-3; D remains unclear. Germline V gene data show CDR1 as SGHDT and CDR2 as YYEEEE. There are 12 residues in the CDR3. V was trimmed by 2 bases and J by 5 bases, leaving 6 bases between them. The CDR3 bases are TGTGCCAGCAGCTTCTTGGTAGATACGCAGTATTTT. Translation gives CASSFLVDTQYF.

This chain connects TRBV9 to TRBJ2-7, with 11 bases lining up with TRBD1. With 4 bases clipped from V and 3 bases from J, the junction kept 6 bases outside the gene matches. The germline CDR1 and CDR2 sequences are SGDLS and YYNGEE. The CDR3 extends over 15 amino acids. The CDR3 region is CASSSRTGGNYEQYF. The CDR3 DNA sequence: TGTGCCAGCAGCTCCAGGACAGGGGGCAACTACGAGCAGTACTTC.

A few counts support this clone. CDR3 sequence (DNA): TGTGCCAGCAGCCCCAGGCGGGGGAGTGGCTACACCTTC. Amino acids: CASSPRRGSGYTF. The V call is TRBV7-2, the J call TRBJ1-2; a weak D match, TRBD1 (5 bases). The CDR3 loop spans 13 amino acids. Germline lookup yields CDR1 SGHTA and CDR2 FQGNSA. With 5 bases removed from V and 7 bases from J, the gap between germline ends came to 14 bases.

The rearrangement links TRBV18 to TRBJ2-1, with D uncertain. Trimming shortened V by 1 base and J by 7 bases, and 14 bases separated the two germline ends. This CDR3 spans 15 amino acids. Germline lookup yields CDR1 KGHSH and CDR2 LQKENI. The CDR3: CASSPQSTSTNEQFF. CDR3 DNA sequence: TGTGCCAGCTCACCACAGTCTACATCCACGAATGAGCAGTTCTTC.

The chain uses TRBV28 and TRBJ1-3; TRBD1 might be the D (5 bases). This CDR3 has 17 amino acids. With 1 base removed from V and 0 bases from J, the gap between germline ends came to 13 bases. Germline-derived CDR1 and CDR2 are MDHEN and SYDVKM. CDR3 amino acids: CASSLLGFQGSGNTIYF. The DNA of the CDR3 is TGTGCCAGCAGTTTATTGGGGTTCCAGGGCTCTGGAAACACCATATATTTT.

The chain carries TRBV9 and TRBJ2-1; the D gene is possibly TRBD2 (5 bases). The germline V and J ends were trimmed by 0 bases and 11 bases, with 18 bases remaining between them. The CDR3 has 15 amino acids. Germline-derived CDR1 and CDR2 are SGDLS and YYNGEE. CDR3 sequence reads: CASSVAPEKTGKQFF. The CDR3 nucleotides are TGTGCCAGCAGCGTAGCCCCGGAGAAGACGGGGAAGCAGTTCTTC.

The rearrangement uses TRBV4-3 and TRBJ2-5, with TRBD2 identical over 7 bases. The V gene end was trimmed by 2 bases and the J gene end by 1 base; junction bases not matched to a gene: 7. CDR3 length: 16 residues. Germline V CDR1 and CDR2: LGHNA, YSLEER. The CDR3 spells CASSQFWGLPQETQYF. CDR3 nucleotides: TGCGCCAGCAGCCAATTTTGGGGACTACCCCAAGAGACCCAGTACTTC.